These 32 T cell receptor beta chains were sequenced from one sample in a study of blood T cells in healthy people across ages. A second PCR, run for roughly 7 to 12 cycles, used a sample-barcoded 5' primer plus a J-beta primer mix. TCRdb reanalysed the 5' RACE reads using MiXCR and keeps one entry per CDR3 protein. The sample lists over 700,000 distinct CDR3 sequences, 40% to 65% occurring once. The sequencing sample was made of blood. All receptors derive from a man aged 80 or over in good health.

This clonotype occurred once. The J gene is TRBJ2-1, the V gene TRBV2; TRBD1 matches 7 bases. The V gene's germline CDR1 is SNHLY and CDR2 FYNNEI. The CDR3 covers 14 residues. Trimming at V came to 6 bases and at J to 4 bases, leaving 6 bases not matched to a gene. CDR3 sequence reads: CASSDTRGYNEQFF. DNA of the CDR3: TGTGCCAGCAGCGATACCAGGGGGTACAATGAGCAGTTCTTC.

This clonotype was observed once. The chain couples TRBV7-2 to TRBJ2-4, with D possibly being TRBD1 or TRBD2 (5 bases each). The CDR3 is 15 amino acids. Germline CDR1 SGHTA, CDR2 FQGNSA. The V end lost 7 bases, the J end lost 5 bases, and 18 bases lay between the germline ends. Written as DNA, the CDR3 is TGTGCCAGCACGAGGCAGGTACTAGGGGAAAACATTCAGTACTTC. Amino acids: CASTRQVLGENIQYF.

This clonotype has just a few counts. The chain couples TRBV9 to TRBJ2-1; D is possibly TRBD1 (7 bases). V lost 4 bases to trimming and J lost 8 bases, with 25 bases between them. The CDR3 is 17 residues long. CDR1 is SGDLS, CDR2 YYNGEE, per germline. CDR3 nucleotides: TGTGCCAGCAGCACACAGGGGAGGATAAGGGGTTCGTATGAGCAGTTCTTC. It codes for CASSTQGRIRGSYEQFF.

In this sample, this clonotype turned up a few times. The chain employs TRBV6-1 and TRBJ2-4; 10 nucleotides match TRBD1. The germline V gene encodes CDR1 MNHNS and CDR2 SASEGT. The V and J ends lost 6 bases and 1 base, in that order; junction bases with no gene match: 9. The CDR3 runs to 17 residues. The DNA of the CDR3 is TGTGCCAGCAGCCGGACAGGGGGAGGAATTGCCAAAAACATTCAGTACTTC. It translates to CASSRTGGGIAKNIQYF.

The gene calls are TRBV6-2 or TRBV6-3 and TRBJ2-4; D not resolved. CDR3 size: 12 residues. V was pared by 8 bases and J by 9 bases, with 14 bases between. Looked up from germline, CDR1 is MNHEY and CDR2 is SVGEGT. This CDR3 reads CASFDPIGIQYF. In DNA, the CDR3 is TGTGCCAGCTTCGACCCCATTGGCATTCAGTACTTC.

This clonotype has a single count. The J gene is TRBJ1-2, the V gene TRBV12-3 or TRBV12-4, with D possibly TRBD1 on 5 matching bases. V lost 7 bases and J 3 bases, leaving 12 bases between the germline ends. The CDR3 runs 13 residues. CDR3 sequence (DNA): TGTGCCAGCACACCCGGGACGGACTATGGCTACACCTTC. Residues: CASTPGTDYGYTF.

The chain combines TRBV7-2 with TRBJ2-7; tentatively, D is TRBD1 or TRBD2 (5 bases each). The CDR3 contains 13 residues. V shed 5 bases and J shed 3 bases, with 11 bases lying between them. Germline lookup yields CDR1 SGHTA and CDR2 FQGNSA. For the CDR3, the DNA is TGTGCCAGCAGCCATGGGGACGTCTACGAGCAGTACTTC. Its translation is CASSHGDVYEQYF.

CDR3 in amino acids: CASRQGGYEKLFF. The CDR3 coding sequence is TGTGCCAGCAGACAAGGAGGGTATGAAAAACTGTTTTTT. The chain uses TRBV7-2 and TRBJ1-4; no reliable D call. The germline CDR1 and CDR2 sequences are SGHTA and FQGNSA. The CDR3 extends over 13 amino acids. The V end lost 6 bases, the J end lost 6 bases, and 11 bases lay between the germline ends. Supplemented by reference TRBV7-2 and TRBJ1-4, the full variable domain reads GAGVSQSPSNKVTEKGKDVELRCDPISGHTALYWYRQSLGQGLEFLIYFQGNSAPDKSGLPSDRFSAERTGGSVSTLTIQRTQQEDSAVYLCASRQGGYEKLFFGSGTQLSVL.

On this clonotype itself: Germline and junction disagree at one end, which may indicate a read error. The rearrangement links TRBV18 to TRBJ2-5; TRBD2 agrees at 11 bases. This CDR3 contains 15 residues. Germline V gene lookup returns CDR1 KGHSH and CDR2 LQKENI. CDR3 region: CVSSPLAGAGETQYF. CDR3 in DNA: TGTGTCAGCTCACCACTAGCGGGAGCGGGTGAGACCCAGTACTTC.

As to this clonotype: The junction differs from germline at one of its ends, possibly a read error. The chain combines TRBV12-3 or TRBV12-4 with TRBJ2-7; possible D gene TRBD1, 5 bases. This CDR3 is built from 15 residues. The CDR3 DNA follows: TGTGCCAGCACCTCGACGACAGCCTACTCCTACGAACAGTACTTC. Translating gives CASTSTTAYSYEQYF.

V and J are TRBV5-1 and TRBJ1-2, with 9 bases aligning to TRBD1. This CDR3 has 15 residues. Germline-derived CDR1 and CDR2 are SGHRS and YFSETQ. Trimming at V came to 4 bases and at J to 4 bases, leaving 8 bases not matched to a gene. This chain's CDR3 is CASSAATTGGYGYTF. CDR3 coding DNA: TGCGCCAGCAGCGCTGCTACGACAGGGGGCTATGGCTACACCTTC.

The chain carries TRBV20-1 and TRBJ1-2, with D perhaps matching TRBD1 (5 bases). In germline, CDR1 is DFQATT, CDR2 SNEGSKA (reference sequence). The V end was cut by 2 bases, the J end by 4 bases, with 23 bases between. The CDR3 has 17 amino acids. The CDR3 DNA sequence: TGCAGTGCTAGATCACCTCCTTCCGGGGAGGGACCCTATGGCTACACCTTC. Translation: CSARSPPSGEGPYGYTF.

The chain has TRBV12-3 or TRBV12-4 and TRBJ2-7; the match to TRBD2 covers 11 bases. The J segment lost 4 bases and the V segment lost 2 bases, leaving 7 bases of the junction unmatched. The CDR3 loop spans 16 amino acids. The CDR3: CASSLRVGTSGYEQYF. DNA of the CDR3: TGTGCCAGCAGTTTAAGGGTAGGGACTAGCGGTTACGAGCAGTACTTC.

This chain connects TRBV29-1 to TRBJ2-2; perhaps TRBD1 as D (6 bases). The CDR3 has 13 residues. The ends were cut back, 3 bases at V and 3 bases at J, with 8 bases in the middle. In germline, CDR1 is SQVTM, CDR2 ANQGSEA. Here the CDR3 reads CSVDQGYTGELFF. Written as DNA, the CDR3 is TGCAGCGTTGATCAGGGGTACACCGGGGAGCTGTTTTTT.

The chain has TRBV5-1 and TRBJ2-3, with a tentative D call TRBD2 (6 bases). V was clipped by 3 bases and J by 4 bases, with 15 bases between them. The CDR3 totals 15 residues. The germline CDR1 and CDR2 sequences are SGHRS and YFSETQ. In nucleotides, the CDR3 is TGCGCCAGCAGCTCCGATGGGACTGCGGCAGATACGCAGTATTTT. Protein sequence: CASSSDGTAADTQYF.

As concerns this clonotype: Mismatch with germline at one junction end may stem from a read error. The chain links TRBV4-1 to TRBJ2-5; 11 nucleotides agree with TRBD2. CDR3 size: 17 residues. The germline gives CDR1 MGHRA, CDR2 YSYEKL. CDR3 residues: CASSQELAGATTGEQSF. For the CDR3, the DNA is TGCGCCAGCAGCCAGGAACTAGCGGGAGCTACCACCGGCGAGCAGTCCTTC.

This clonotype has just a few counts. V usage is TRBV6-2 or TRBV6-3 and J usage is TRBJ2-2, with a possible D match to TRBD1 (6 bases). V was shortened by 5 bases and J by 0 bases, with 13 bases between the two germline ends. CDR3 length: 16 amino acids. Germline values: CDR1 MNHEY, CDR2 SVGEGT. CDR3 in amino acids: CASSLAGTPNTGELFF. The CDR3 coding sequence is TGTGCCAGCAGTCTAGCCGGGACACCGAACACCGGGGAGCTGTTTTTT.

The V call is TRBV6-2 or TRBV6-3, the J call TRBJ1-1, with D possibly TRBD1 on 5 matching bases. Germline-derived CDR1 and CDR2 are MNHEY and SVGEGT. V shed 1 base and J shed 1 base, with 16 bases lying between them. The CDR3 runs 17 residues. The CDR3 sequence: CASSYLMRGTGNTEAFF. The CDR3 DNA sequence: TGTGCCAGCAGTTACTTGATGCGAGGGACCGGGAACACTGAAGCTTTCTTT.

The table lists this clonotype with many counts. The chain links TRBV24-1 to TRBJ2-3, with a weak D call TRBD1 (5 bases). The CDR3 loop spans 14 amino acids. V was pared by 5 bases and J by 0 bases, with 8 bases between. The germline V gene has CDR1 KGHDR and CDR2 SFDVKD. The DNA of the CDR3 is TGTGCCACCAGTGGGACAACTAGCACAGATACGCAGTATTTT. Translation gives CATSGTTSTDTQYF.

CDR3 DNA: TGCAGTGGAGGGGCTAGCGCATACAATGAGCAGTTCTTC. This sequence encodes CSGGASAYNEQFF. V usage is TRBV20-1 and J usage is TRBJ2-1; perhaps TRBD2 as D (6 bases). Trimming removed 7 bases at V and 4 bases at J, with 14 bases between. The germline CDR1 and CDR2 sequences are DFQATT and SNEGSKA (reference sequence). This CDR3 has 13 residues.

This clonotype was recorded a few times. The chain's CDR3 is CASSWSGSGAYEQYF. Here the CDR3 DNA reads TGTGCCAGCAGTTGGAGCGGGAGTGGGGCCTACGAGCAGTACTTC. The chain has TRBV12-3 or TRBV12-4 and TRBJ2-7; TRBD2 aligns across 8 bases. V gave up 4 bases and J gave up 2 bases; unmatched junction bases: 7. The length of the CDR3 is 15 residues.

This clonotype has at least ten counts. V is TRBV28 and J is TRBJ1-2, with a possible D match to TRBD1 (6 bases). CDR3 length: 14 residues. The V and J ends lost 5 bases and 2 bases respectively, with 12 bases between them. Germline V gene lookup returns CDR1 MDHEN and CDR2 SYDVKM. DNA for the CDR3: TGTGCCAGCAGTGTCCGGGACATGAACTATGGCTACACCTTC. It codes for CASSVRDMNYGYTF.

This clonotype has at least ten counts. The gene calls are TRBV7-3 and TRBJ1-1; TRBD1 matches 9 bases. The CDR3 contains 13 residues. Germline V gives CDR1 SGHTA, CDR2 FQGTGA. Trimming removed 0 bases from V and 10 bases from J; junction bases left unmatched: 3. CDR3 DNA sequence: TGTGCCAGCAGCTTAACACAGGGGGCGGTAGCTTTCTTT. Translating gives CASSLTQGAVAFF.

The chain couples TRBV7-2 to TRBJ2-1; 8 positions agree with TRBD1. Germline-derived CDR1 and CDR2 are SGHTA and FQGNSA. CDR3 length: 16 amino acids. After removal of 1 base from V and 6 bases from J, the junction contained 8 bases not matched to a gene. CDR3 nucleotide sequence: TGTGCCAGCAGCTTAGTCGGGGCAGGGGGCGGCAATGAGCAGTTCTTC. It yields the protein CASSLVGAGGGNEQFF.

Here the CDR3 reads CASSQDLDPYEEQYF. CDR3 nucleotide sequence: TGTGCCAGCAGCCAAGACCTGGACCCTTATGAGGAGCAGTACTTC. The genes are TRBV14 and TRBJ2-5; D ambiguous. The V gene's germline CDR1 is SGHDN and CDR2 FVKESK. The CDR3 consists of 15 residues. Trimming took 0 bases from V and 11 from J, leaving 19 bases between them.

This clonotype was picked up a small number of times. The V gene is TRBV21-1, the J gene TRBJ2-6; the DNA was not compared with TRBD2, the D call given in the table. TRBV21-1 is marked as a pseudogene. The CDR3 loop spans 16 amino acids. The CDR3: CASSKSRRTGANVLTF. The CDR3 bases are TGTGCCAGCAGCAAATCACGGAGGACTGGGGCCAACGTCCTGACTTTC.

This clonotype was counted only a few times. The chain couples TRBV5-1 to TRBJ2-7, with 8 positions matching TRBD2. The length of the CDR3 is 14 residues. V was pared by 5 bases and J by 4 bases, with 8 bases of the junction left unmatched. CDR1 is SGHRS and CDR2 is YFSETQ in the germline V gene. The CDR3 bases are TGCGCCAGCAGTCGAAGCAGCGGGAGATACGAGCAGTACTTC. This translates into CASSRSSGRYEQYF. Using reference TRBV5-1 and TRBJ2-7 for the parts outside the CDR3, the full variable domain is KAGVTQTPRYLIKTRGQQVTLSCSPISGHRSVSWYQQTPGQGLQFLFEYFSETQRNKGNFPGRFSGRQFSNSRSEMNVSTLELGDSALYLCASSRSSGRYEQYFGPGTRLTVT.

A few counts support this clonotype. The chain couples TRBV28 to TRBJ2-6; D is perhaps TRBD1 (7 bases). V shed 8 bases and J shed 0 bases, with 17 bases lying between them. The germline gives CDR1 MDHEN, CDR2 SYDVKM. This CDR3 is 17 amino acids long. The CDR3 spells CASLGGQRISGANVLTF. The CDR3 nucleotides are TGTGCCAGCCTCGGGGGACAGCGAATCTCTGGGGCCAACGTCCTGACTTTC.

This clonotype was seen more than once but under ten times. The genes are TRBV9 and TRBJ1-2; the match to TRBD1 covers 7 bases. Germline CDR1 reads SGDLS; CDR2 reads YYNGEE. The trim removed 2 bases at V and 4 bases at J, leaving 8 bases unmatched. This CDR3 has 15 amino acids. For the CDR3, the DNA is TGTGCCAGCAGCGTTAAGGAGACAGGGACCTATGGCTACACCTTC. Its translation: CASSVKETGTYGYTF.

This clonotype occurred many times. The chain joins TRBV6-5 to TRBJ2-7, with TRBD1 matching 10 bases. Trimming cost V 3 bases and J 2 bases; bases outside gene matches: 4. The CDR3 length is 15 residues. In germline, CDR1 is MNHEY, CDR2 SVGAGI. DNA of the CDR3: TGTGCCAGCAGTTATTCGGGACAGGGGACCTACGAGCAGTACTTC. Amino acids: CASSYSGQGTYEQYF.

This chain links TRBV29-1 with TRBJ1-2; D may be TRBD1 (5 bases). V was pared by 7 bases and J by 8 bases, with 11 bases between. Germline lookup yields CDR1 SQVTM and CDR2 ANQGSEA. The CDR3 has 10 residues. DNA of the CDR3: TGCAGCGGAGGGGAGGGCGGCTACACCTTC. It yields the protein CSGGEGGYTF.

This clonotype was observed a single time. J is TRBJ1-2 and V is TRBV5-1; no firm D call. The CDR3 has 15 residues. V was clipped by 0 bases and J by 0 bases, with 9 bases between them. Germline V gene sequence: CDR1 SGHRS, CDR2 YFSETQ. Written as DNA, the CDR3 is TGCGCCAGCAGCTTGGCCCCAGCCGCTAACTATGGCTACACCTTC. It encodes CASSLAPAANYGYTF.